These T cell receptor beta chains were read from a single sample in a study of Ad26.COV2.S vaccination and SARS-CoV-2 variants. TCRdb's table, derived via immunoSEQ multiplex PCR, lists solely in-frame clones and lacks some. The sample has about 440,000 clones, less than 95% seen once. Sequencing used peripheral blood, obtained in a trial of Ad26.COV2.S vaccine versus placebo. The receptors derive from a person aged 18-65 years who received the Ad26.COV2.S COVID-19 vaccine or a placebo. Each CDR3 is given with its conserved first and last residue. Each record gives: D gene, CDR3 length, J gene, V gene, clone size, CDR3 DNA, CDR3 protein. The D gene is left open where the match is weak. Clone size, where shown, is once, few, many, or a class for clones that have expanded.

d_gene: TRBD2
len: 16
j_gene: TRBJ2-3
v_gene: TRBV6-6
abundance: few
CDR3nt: TGTGCCAGCAGTTACGGGCTAGCGGGAGTATCAGATACGCAGTATTTT
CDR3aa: CASSYGLAGVSDTQYF

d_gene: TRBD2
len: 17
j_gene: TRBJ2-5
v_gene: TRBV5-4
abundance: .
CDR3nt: TGTGCCAGCAGCTCCGGAAAAAAAGCGGGAGGACAAGAGACCCAGTACTTC
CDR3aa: CASSSGKKAGGQETQYF

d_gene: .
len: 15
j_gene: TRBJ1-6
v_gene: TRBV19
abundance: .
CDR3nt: TGTGCCAGTAGTAAGGGACTGCTGGATAATTCACCCCTCCACTTT
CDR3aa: CASSKGLLDNSPLHF

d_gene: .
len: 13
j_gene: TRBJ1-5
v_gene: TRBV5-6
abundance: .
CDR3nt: TGTGCCAGCAGCTTAGGGGGAGGGCAGCCCCAGCATTTT
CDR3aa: CASSLGGGQPQHF

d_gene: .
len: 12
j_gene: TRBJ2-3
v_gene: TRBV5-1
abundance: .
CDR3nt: TGCGCCAGCAGGCTAGTCGGGGATACGCAGTATTTT
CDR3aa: CASRLVGDTQYF

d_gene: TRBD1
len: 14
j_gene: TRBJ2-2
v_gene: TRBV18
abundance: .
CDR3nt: TGTGCCAGCTCACGGGACAGTCTAACCGGGGAGCTGTTTTTT
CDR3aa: CASSRDSLTGELFF

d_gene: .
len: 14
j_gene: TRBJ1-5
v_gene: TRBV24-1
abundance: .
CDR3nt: TGTGCCACCAGTGACACGGGTCCTAATCAGCCCCAGCATTTT
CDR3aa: CATSDTGPNQPQHF

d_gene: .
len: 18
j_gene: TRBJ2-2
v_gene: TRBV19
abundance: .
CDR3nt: TGTGCCAGTAGCCAGAACTTGGACTTTCGCGGGAATTCCGGGGAGCTGTTTTTT
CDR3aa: CASSQNLDFRGNSGELFF

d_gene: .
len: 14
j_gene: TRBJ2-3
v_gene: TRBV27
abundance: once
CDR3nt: TGTGCCAGCAGTTTAAAACTGCGCACAGATACGCAGTATTTT
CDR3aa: CASSLKLRTDTQYF

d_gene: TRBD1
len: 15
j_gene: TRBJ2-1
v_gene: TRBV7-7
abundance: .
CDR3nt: TGTGCTAGCAGCCCAGGGACAGGGAGGTTCGATGAGCAGTTCTTC
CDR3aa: CASSPGTGRFDEQFF

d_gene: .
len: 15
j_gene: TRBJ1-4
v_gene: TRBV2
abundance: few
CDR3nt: TGTGCCAGCAGTGAAAAGGGAGTTCTCGGGGAAAAACTGTTTTTT
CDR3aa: CASSEKGVLGEKLFF

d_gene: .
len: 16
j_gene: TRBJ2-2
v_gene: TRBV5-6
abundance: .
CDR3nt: TGTGCCAGCAGCAGAATAGTGGGAGAGTTCACCGGGGAGCTGTTTTTT
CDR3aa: CASSRIVGEFTGELFF

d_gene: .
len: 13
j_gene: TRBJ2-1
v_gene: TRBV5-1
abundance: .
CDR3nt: TGCGCCAGCAGCTTTCAGGGTTACAATGAGCAGTTCTTC
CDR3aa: CASSFQGYNEQFF

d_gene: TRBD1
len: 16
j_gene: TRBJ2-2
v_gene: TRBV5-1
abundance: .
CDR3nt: TGCGCCAGCAGCTTGGCCGGGACAGGGCACACCGGGGAGCTGTTTTTT
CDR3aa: CASSLAGTGHTGELFF

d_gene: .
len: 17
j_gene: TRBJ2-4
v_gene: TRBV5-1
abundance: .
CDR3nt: TGCGCCAGCAGAGAGGGGATGCCGTCTCTAGCCAAAAACATTCAGTACTTC
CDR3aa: CASREGMPSLAKNIQYF

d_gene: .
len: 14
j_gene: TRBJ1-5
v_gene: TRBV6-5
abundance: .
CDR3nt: TGTGCCAGCAGAGAGTGGCGTTTTAATCAGCCCCAGCATTTT
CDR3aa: CASREWRFNQPQHF

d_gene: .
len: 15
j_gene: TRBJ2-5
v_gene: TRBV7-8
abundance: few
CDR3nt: TGTGCCAGCAGCTTAGTGGCAGGGTTGGGGGAGACCCAGTACTTC
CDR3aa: CASSLVAGLGETQYF

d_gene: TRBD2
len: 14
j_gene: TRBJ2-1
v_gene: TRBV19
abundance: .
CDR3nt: TGTGCCAGTAGTATACTAGCGGCCTACAATGAGCAGTTCTTC
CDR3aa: CASSILAAYNEQFF

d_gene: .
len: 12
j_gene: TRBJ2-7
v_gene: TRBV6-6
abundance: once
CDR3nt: TGTGCCAGCCGACTGGGAGACTACGAGCAGTACTTC
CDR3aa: CASRLGDYEQYF

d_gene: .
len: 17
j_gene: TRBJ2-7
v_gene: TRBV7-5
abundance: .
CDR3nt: TGTGCCAGAAGCTACCCCCCTAGCGGGGGGTCTTCCTACGAGCAGTACTTC
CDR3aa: CARSYPPSGGSSYEQYF

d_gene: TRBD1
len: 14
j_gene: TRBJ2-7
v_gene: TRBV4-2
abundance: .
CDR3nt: TGTGCCAGCAGCCAAGTAAGGGGGCAGGATCCCTTAGCTTTC
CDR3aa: CASSQVRGQDPLAF

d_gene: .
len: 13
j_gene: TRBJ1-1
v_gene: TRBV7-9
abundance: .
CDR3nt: TGTGCCAGCAGCTTAGCGACGGACACTGAAGCTTTCTTT
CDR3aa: CASSLATDTEAFF

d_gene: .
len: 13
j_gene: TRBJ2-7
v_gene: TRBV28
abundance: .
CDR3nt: TGTGCCAGCAGTTTCGTGCAGGCCAACGAGCAGTACTTC
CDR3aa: CASSFVQANEQYF

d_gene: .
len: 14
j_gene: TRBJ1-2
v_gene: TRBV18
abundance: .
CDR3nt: TGTGCCAGCTCCATGACGGAAGCTAACTATGGCTACACCTTC
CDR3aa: CASSMTEANYGYTF

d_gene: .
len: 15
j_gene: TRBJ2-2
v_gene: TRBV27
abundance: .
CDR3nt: TGTGCCAGCAGTTTAAGCAGGGATCGAACCGGGGAGCTGTTTTTT
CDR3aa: CASSLSRDRTGELFF

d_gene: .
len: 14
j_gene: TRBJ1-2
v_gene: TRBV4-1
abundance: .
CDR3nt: TGCGCCAGCAGCCAAGATCTCAGGGTGCGGGGCTACACCTTC
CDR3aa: CASSQDLRVRGYTF

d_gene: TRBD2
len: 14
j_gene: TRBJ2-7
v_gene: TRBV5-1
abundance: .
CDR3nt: TGCGCCAGCAGCGCGGGACTAGCGGGAGTCGAGCAGTACTTC
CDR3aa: CASSAGLAGVEQYF

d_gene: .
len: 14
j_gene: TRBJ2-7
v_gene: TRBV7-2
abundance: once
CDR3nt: TGTGCCAGCAGCTTAGGTGCCAGGGGCTACGAGCAGTACTTC
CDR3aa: CASSLGARGYEQYF

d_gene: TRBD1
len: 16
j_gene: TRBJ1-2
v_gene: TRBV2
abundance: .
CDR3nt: TGTGCCAGCAGCCTATTCCTGACAGGGGCCGGCTATGGCTACACCTTC
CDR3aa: CASSLFLTGAGYGYTF

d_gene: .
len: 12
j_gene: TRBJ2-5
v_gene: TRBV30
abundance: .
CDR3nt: TGTGCCTGGAAAGGGGACCTGGAGACCCAGTACTTC
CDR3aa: CAWKGDLETQYF

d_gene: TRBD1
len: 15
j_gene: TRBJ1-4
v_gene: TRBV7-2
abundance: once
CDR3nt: TGTGCCAGCAGCTCCGACAGGGGGAATAATGAAAAACTGTTTTTT
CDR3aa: CASSSDRGNNEKLFF

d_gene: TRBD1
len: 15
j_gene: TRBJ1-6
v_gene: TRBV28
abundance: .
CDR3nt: TGTGCCAGCAGTTTCTCGGCTGACAGGGGTTCACCCCTCCACTTT
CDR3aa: CASSFSADRGSPLHF

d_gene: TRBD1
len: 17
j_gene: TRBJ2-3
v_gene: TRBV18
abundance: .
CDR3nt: TGTGCCAGCTCACAAAAAGGGACAGGCGTTGGTACAGATACGCAGTATTTT
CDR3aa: CASSQKGTGVGTDTQYF

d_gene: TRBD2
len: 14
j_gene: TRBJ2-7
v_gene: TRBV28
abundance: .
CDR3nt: TGTGCCAGCGGGACTAGCGGGAGCACCCTCGAGCAGTACTTC
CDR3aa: CASGTSGSTLEQYF

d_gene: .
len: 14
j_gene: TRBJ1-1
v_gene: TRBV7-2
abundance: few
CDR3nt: TGTGCCAGCACCCCGGGGGGGGACAACACTGAAGCTTTCTTT
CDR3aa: CASTPGGDNTEAFF

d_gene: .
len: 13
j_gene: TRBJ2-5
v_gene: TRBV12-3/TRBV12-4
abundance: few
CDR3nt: TGTGCCAGCAGCAATACAGGGCGGGAGACCCAGTACTTC
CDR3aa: CASSNTGRETQYF

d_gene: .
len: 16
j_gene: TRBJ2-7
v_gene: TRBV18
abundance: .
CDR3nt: TGTGCCAGCTCACCATTCGAAGCTAGAGGGTCGGGGGAGCAGTACTTC
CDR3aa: CASSPFEARGSGEQYF

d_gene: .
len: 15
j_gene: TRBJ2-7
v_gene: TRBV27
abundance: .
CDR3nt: TGTGCCAGCAGTTTCTACGGGACCTATCCCTACGAGCAGTACTTC
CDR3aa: CASSFYGTYPYEQYF

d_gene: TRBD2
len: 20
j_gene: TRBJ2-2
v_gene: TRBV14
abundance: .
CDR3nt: TGTGCCAGCAGCCAAGGGGCCCCGGGGAGCGGGAGTTGGTACACCGGGGAGCTGTTTTTT
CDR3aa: CASSQGAPGSGSWYTGELFF

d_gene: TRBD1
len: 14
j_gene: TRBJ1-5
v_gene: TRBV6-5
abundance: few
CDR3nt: TGTGCCACGGGACAGGACTATAGCAATCAGCCCCAGCATTTT
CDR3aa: CATGQDYSNQPQHF

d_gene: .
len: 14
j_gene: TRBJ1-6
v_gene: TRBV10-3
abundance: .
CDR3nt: TGTGCCATCAGTGATTTTGGGGGAAACTCACCCCTCCACTTT
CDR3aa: CAISDFGGNSPLHF

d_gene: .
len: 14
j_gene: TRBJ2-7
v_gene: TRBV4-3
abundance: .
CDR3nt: TGCGCCAGCAGCCAAGTTTTGGGTTCGGGGGAGCAGTACTTC
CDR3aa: CASSQVLGSGEQYF

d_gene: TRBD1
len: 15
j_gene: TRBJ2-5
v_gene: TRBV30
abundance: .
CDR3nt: TGTGCCTGGATGCCCGGGGGACAGGGGGCGTGGTCCCAGTACTTC
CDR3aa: CAWMPGGQGAWSQYF

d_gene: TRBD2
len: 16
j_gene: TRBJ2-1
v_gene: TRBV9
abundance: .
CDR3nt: TGTGCCAGCAGCGCCCTAGGACTAGCGGGAGACAATGAGCAGTTCTTC
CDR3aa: CASSALGLAGDNEQFF